This TCR beta chain came from a study of blood T cells in healthy people across ages. Germline assignment: CDR1 LGHDT and CDR2 YNNKEL (reference sequence). The CDR3 runs to 13 residues. The ends were cut back, 4 bases at V and 4 bases at J, with 10 bases in the middle. Through a sample-barcoded 5' primer and a J-beta primer mix, a second PCR was run for roughly 6 to 11 cycles. TCRdb used MiXCR to reprocess the 5' RACE reads, holding one entry per CDR3 protein. The table records 800,000 to 950,000 distinct CDR3 sequences, 29% of them present only once. This sample also belongs to another study, concerning T cells of mothers and their children. Per that paper: The people who donated were three healthy Caucasian mothers and their six children. During the second PCR, the M1S primer introduced sample barcodes along with 2-4 random nucleotides. It was observed that no persistent microchimeric T cell clones could be detected.

Sequenced: blood. The receptor was isolated from a woman aged 40 to 55 in good health. V usage is TRBV3-1 and J usage is TRBJ1-2; D might be TRBD1 (5 bases). The CDR3 reads CASSPEGIYGYTF. As DNA, the CDR3 is TGTGCCAGCAGCCCTGAGGGGATCTATGGCTACACCTTC.